This T cell receptor (beta chain) comes out of a study of T cell responses to AZD1222 COVID-19 vaccine. Deletions cut 0 bases from V and 0 bases from J, with 9 bases between. CDR3 length equals 16 residues. The V gene's germline CDR1 is SGHTA and CDR2 FQGNSA. The method was immunoSEQ multiplex PCR; TCRdb's version includes in-frame clones alone and lacks a portion of them. This table has 150,000 to 200,000 clones, around 92% appearing once. The chain joins TRBV7-2 to TRBJ1-3, with unresolved D. Material: peripheral blood, obtained on day 0 of AZD1222 vaccination. The receptor comes from an adult in good health. CDR3 DNA sequence: TGTGCCAGCAGCTTAGCCAGTACCCGCTCTGGAAACACCATATATTTT. Translating it yields CASSLASTRSGNTIYF.